This T cell receptor beta chain was documented in a study of cytomegalovirus exposure and HLA in healthy donors. As to this clone: Antigen specificity is unknown.

Primers included in the PCR were 60 Vbeta and 13 Jbeta primers. Sequencing was performed with immunoSEQ multiplex PCR; in TCRdb, only in-frame clones are kept and a portion is missing. The sample has around 150,000 clones; around four fifths are singletons. Germline V gene data show CDR1 as MNHEY and CDR2 as SMNVEV (reference sequence). This CDR3 is 15 amino acids long. The V end was cut by 2 bases, the J end by 0 bases, with 11 bases between. Study observations and caveats: It was reported in a later analysis that an Asian-associated ancestry cluster showed fewer N-insertions than the 666-donor mean. Per a later analysis, roughly 17,000 TCR beta sequences showed association with HLA alleles at 0.05 false discovery rate. It was only CMV serostatus that was available as immune exposure information. Investigators reported 150 to 200 TCR beta chains as tied to cytomegalovirus.

The TCR sequence derives from a boy aged 2-15 years in good health and CMV-seronegative. Sequencing was performed on PBMCs. V and J are TRBV27 and TRBJ2-7; D is possibly TRBD2 (6 bases). The CDR3 nucleotides read TGTGCCAGCAGTTTACAGCGGGCGATCTCCTACGAGCAGTACTTC. It encodes CASSLQRAISYEQYF.